These T cell receptor beta chains were read from a single sample in a study of patients and donors after allogeneic stem cell transplantation. TCRdb ran MiXCR on the RT-PCR reads and lists one entry per CDR3 protein. This table has about a million distinct CDR3 sequences, more than 15% appearing once. The sequenced sample consisted of blood, either unsorted or a sorted T cell fraction (not recorded which). The receptors were gathered from a human donor who was either an allogeneic HSCT recipient or a stem cell or donor lymphocyte infusion donor (not recorded which). It is not recorded whose cells these are; they may come from a transplant donor. The CDR3 runs from the conserved cysteine through the conserved F or W. Fields, in order: clone size, V gene, J gene, D gene, CDR3 DNA, CDR3 protein. The D gene is left open where the match is weak. Not all rows give a size; the values are once, few, many and, for expanded clones, a class.

clone_size: many
v_call: TRBV12-3/TRBV12-4
j_call: TRBJ2-1
d_call: -
cdr3_nt: TGTGCCAGCAGGAAAGCCTCCTACAATGAGCAGTTCTTC
cdr3_aa: CASRKASYNEQFF

clone_size: -
v_call: TRBV6-1
j_call: TRBJ2-1
d_call: -
cdr3_nt: TGTGCCAGCAGGGTCGGGACAGCGGGGCACAATGAGCAGTTCTTC
cdr3_aa: CASRVGTAGHNEQFF

clone_size: many
v_call: TRBV12-3/TRBV12-4
j_call: TRBJ1-1
d_call: -
cdr3_nt: TGTGCCAGCAGTTTAGTTGAAGCTTTCTTT
cdr3_aa: CASSLVEAFF

clone_size: -
v_call: TRBV20-1
j_call: TRBJ1-5
d_call: -
cdr3_nt: TGCAGTGCTACGGATCCTCGCGGGCCCCCAAATCAGCCCCAGCATTTT
cdr3_aa: CSATDPRGPPNQPQHF

clone_size: -
v_call: TRBV27
j_call: TRBJ2-7
d_call: TRBD1
cdr3_nt: TGTGCCAGCAGTCCCCTCCAGGGGGCAGTATACGAGCAGTACTTC
cdr3_aa: CASSPLQGAVYEQYF

clone_size: -
v_call: TRBV10-3
j_call: TRBJ2-7
d_call: -
cdr3_nt: TGTGCCATCAGTGACTGGTCGGGGGCAGGCTACGAGCAGTACTTC
cdr3_aa: CAISDWSGAGYEQYF

clone_size: many
v_call: TRBV21-1
j_call: TRBJ1-5
d_call: -
cdr3_nt: TGTGCCAGCAGCAAACACAGGCATCAGCCCCAGCATTTT
cdr3_aa: CASSKHRHQPQHF

clone_size: few
v_call: TRBV9
j_call: TRBJ2-1
d_call: TRBD2
cdr3_nt: TGTGCCAGCACCGAATATGGGGAGGGCCGGGATGAGCAGTTCTTC
cdr3_aa: CASTEYGEGRDEQFF

clone_size: -
v_call: TRBV12-3/TRBV12-4
j_call: TRBJ1-3
d_call: -
cdr3_nt: TGTGCCAGCACCTTGCGGGGGTGGGCCTCTGGAAACACCATATATTTT
cdr3_aa: CASTLRGWASGNTIYF

clone_size: -
v_call: TRBV7-3
j_call: TRBJ2-1
d_call: TRBD1
cdr3_nt: TGTGCCAGCAGCTCACAGGGGGTTGAGCAGTTCTTC
cdr3_aa: CASSSQGVEQFF

clone_size: many
v_call: TRBV9
j_call: TRBJ1-2
d_call: -
cdr3_nt: TGTGCCAGCAGCGCCCAGCATAACTATGGCTACACCTTC
cdr3_aa: CASSAQHNYGYTF

clone_size: many
v_call: TRBV11-2
j_call: TRBJ2-3
d_call: -
cdr3_nt: TGTGCCAGCAGCTTAGCCACGCGCACAGATACGCAGTATTTT
cdr3_aa: CASSLATRTDTQYF

clone_size: -
v_call: TRBV7-7
j_call: TRBJ2-5
d_call: -
cdr3_nt: TGTGCTAGCAGCCCCTTGATGGGGAAGGGGCAAGAGACCCAGTACTTC
cdr3_aa: CASSPLMGKGQETQYF

clone_size: many
v_call: TRBV9
j_call: TRBJ2-1
d_call: -
cdr3_nt: TGTGCCAGCAGCATAGTTAACAATGAGCAGTTCTTC
cdr3_aa: CASSIVNNEQFF